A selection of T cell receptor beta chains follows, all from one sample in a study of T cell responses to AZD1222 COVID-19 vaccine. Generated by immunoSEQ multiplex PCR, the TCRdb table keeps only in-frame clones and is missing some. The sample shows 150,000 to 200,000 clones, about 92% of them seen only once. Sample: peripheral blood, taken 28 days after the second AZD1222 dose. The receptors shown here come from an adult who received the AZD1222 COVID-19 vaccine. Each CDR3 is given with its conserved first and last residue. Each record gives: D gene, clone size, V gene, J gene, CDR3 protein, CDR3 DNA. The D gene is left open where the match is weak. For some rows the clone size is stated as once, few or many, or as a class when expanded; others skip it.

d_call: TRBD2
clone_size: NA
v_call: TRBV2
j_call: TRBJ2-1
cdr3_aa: CASSEAPGLRLAPYNEQFF
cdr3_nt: TGTGCCAGCAGTGAAGCGCCGGGACTAAGATTGGCCCCCTACAATGAGCAGTTCTTC

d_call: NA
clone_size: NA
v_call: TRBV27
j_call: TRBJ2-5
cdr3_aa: CASSSQGPGGETQYF
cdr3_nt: TGTGCCAGCAGTTCACAGGGCCCAGGAGGAGAGACCCAGTACTTC

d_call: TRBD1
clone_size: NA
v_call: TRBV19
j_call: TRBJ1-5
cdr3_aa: CATSGQGKPQHF
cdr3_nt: TGTGCCACATCGGGACAGGGTAAGCCCCAGCATTTT

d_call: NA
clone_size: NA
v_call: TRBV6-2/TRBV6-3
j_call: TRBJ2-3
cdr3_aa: CASSYPPGPGTDTQYF
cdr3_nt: TGTGCCAGCAGTTACCCACCTGGGCCTGGCACAGATACGCAGTATTTT

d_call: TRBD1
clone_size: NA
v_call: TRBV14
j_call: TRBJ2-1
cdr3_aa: CASSHATGAWEQFF
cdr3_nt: TGTGCCAGCAGCCATGCTACAGGGGCTTGGGAGCAGTTCTTC

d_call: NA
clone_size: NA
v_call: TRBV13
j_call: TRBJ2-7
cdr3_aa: CASSLAAPGGGEYEQYF
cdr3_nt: TGTGCCAGCAGCTTAGCCGCGCCGGGGGGCGGGGAATACGAGCAGTACTTC

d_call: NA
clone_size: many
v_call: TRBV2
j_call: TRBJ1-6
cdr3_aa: CASSEEKNNSPLHF
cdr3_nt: TGTGCCAGCAGTGAGGAAAAAAATAATTCACCCCTCCACTTT

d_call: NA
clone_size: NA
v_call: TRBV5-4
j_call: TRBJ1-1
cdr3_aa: CASSLGGQLMNTEAFF
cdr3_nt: TGTGCCAGCAGCTTGGGTGGACAGCTCATGAACACTGAAGCTTTCTTT

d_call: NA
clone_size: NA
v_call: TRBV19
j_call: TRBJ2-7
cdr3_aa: CASCYRDGQGEQYF
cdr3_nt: TGTGCCAGCTGCTACCGGGACGGCCAGGGGGAGCAGTACTTC

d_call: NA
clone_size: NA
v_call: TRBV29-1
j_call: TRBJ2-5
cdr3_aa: CSVATRTQETQYF
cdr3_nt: TGCAGCGTCGCCACACGGACCCAAGAGACCCAGTACTTC

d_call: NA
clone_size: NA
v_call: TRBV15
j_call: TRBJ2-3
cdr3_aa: CATGAGARGDTQYF
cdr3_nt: TGTGCCACAGGGGCGGGGGCCCGGGGAGATACGCAGTATTTT

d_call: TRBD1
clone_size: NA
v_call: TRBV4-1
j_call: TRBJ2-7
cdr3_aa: CASSHPGQGARYEQYF
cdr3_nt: TGCGCCAGCAGCCACCCCGGACAGGGGGCAAGATACGAGCAGTACTTC

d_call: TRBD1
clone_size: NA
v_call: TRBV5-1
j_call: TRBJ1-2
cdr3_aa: CASSGLQGAYGYTF
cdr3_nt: TGCGCCAGCAGCGGACTTCAGGGGGCCTATGGCTACACCTTC

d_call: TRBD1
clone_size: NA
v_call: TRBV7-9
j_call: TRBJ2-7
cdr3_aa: CASSPGTGGRYEQYF
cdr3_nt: TGTGCCAGCAGCCCTGGGACAGGGGGGAGATACGAGCAGTACTTC

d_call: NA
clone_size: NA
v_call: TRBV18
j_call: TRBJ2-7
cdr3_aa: CASSPPGTYEQYF
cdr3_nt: TGTGCCAGCTCACCACCCGGCACCTACGAGCAGTACTTC

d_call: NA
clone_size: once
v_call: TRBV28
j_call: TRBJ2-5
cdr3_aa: CASSLGGAGQETQYF
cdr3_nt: TGTGCCAGCAGTTTGGGGGGGGCCGGCCAAGAGACCCAGTACTTC

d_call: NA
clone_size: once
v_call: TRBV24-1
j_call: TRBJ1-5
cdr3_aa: CATSDLRTSAQHF
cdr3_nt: TGTGCCACCAGTGATTTGCGGACGTCAGCCCAGCATTTT

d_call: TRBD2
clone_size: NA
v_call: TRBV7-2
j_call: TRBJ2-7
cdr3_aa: CASSFRLAGVEQYF
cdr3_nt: TGTGCCAGCAGCTTTAGACTAGCGGGAGTCGAGCAGTACTTC

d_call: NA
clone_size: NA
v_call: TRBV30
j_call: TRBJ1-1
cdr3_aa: CAWSRGGGTEAFF
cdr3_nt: TGTGCCTGGAGTCGTGGGGGCGGCACTGAAGCTTTCTTT

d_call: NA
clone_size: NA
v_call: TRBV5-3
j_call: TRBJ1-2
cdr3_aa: CARSLDSNKHGTYGYTF
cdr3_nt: TGTGCCAGAAGCTTGGACTCCAATAAACACGGCACCTATGGCTACACCTTC

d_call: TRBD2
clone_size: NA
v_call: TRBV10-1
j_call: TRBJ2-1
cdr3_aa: CASSYGGAYNEQFF
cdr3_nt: TGCGCCAGCAGTTACGGGGGGGCTTACAATGAGCAGTTCTTC

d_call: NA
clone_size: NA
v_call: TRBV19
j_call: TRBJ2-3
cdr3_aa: CASSPRLVTDTQYF
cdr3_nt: TGTGCCAGTAGTCCCCGACTAGTCACAGATACGCAGTATTTT

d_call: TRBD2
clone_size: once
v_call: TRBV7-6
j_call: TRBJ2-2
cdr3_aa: CASSSRTSGGARTGELFF
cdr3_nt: TGTGCCAGCAGCTCCCGGACTAGCGGGGGGGCACGGACCGGGGAGCTGTTTTTT

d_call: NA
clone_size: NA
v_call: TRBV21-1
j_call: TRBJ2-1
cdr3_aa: CASSKVTSPYGTSYNEQFF
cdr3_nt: TGTGCCAGCAGCAAAGTCACATCCCCATACGGGACCTCCTACAATGAGCAGTTCTTC

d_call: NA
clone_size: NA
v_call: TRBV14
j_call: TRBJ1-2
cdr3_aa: CASSQGGIYGYTF
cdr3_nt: TGTGCCAGCAGCCAAGGTGGGATCTATGGCTACACCTTC

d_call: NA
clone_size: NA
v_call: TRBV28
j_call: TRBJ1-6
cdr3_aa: CASSFEHYNSPLHF
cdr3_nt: TGTGCCAGCAGTTTTGAGCATTATAATTCACCCCTCCACTTT

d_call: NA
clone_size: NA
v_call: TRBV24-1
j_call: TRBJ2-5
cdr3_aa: CATSDFGGETQYF
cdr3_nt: TGTGCCACCAGTGATTTTGGGGGAGAGACCCAGTACTTC

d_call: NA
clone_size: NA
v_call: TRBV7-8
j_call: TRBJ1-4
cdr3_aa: CASSEGVTANEKLFF
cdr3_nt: TGTGCCAGCAGCGAAGGGGTTACGGCTAATGAAAAACTGTTTTTT

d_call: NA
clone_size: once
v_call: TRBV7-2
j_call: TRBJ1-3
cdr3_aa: CASSATRGNTIYF
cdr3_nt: TGTGCCAGCAGCGCCACAAGAGGAAACACCATATATTTT

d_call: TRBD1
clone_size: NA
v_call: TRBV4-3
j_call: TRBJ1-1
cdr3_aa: CASSQTIGGHVNTEAFF
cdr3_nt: TGCGCCAGCAGCCAGACTATAGGGGGCCATGTGAACACTGAAGCTTTCTTT

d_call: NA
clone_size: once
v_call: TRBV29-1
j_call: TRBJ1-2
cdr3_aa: CSVDKTVLTYGYTF
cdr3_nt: TGCAGCGTTGACAAGACAGTGCTCACTTATGGCTACACCTTC

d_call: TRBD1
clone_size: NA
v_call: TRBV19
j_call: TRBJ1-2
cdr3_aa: CASSGQGAQGYTF
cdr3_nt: TGTGCCAGTAGTGGGCAGGGGGCCCAAGGCTACACCTTC

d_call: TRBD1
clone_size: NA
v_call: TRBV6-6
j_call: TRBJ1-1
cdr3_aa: CASSYGGQLNTEAFF
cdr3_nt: TGTGCCAGCAGTTACGGGGGACAGTTGAACACTGAAGCTTTCTTT

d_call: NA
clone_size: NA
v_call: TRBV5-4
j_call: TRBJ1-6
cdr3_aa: CASSLRGSRALHF
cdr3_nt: TGTGCCAGCAGCTTAAGGGGGTCCAGGGCCCTCCACTTT

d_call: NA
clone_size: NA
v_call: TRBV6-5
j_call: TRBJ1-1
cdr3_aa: CASSPLRGGEAFF
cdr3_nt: TGTGCCAGCAGTCCCCTTCGAGGGGGTGAAGCTTTCTTT

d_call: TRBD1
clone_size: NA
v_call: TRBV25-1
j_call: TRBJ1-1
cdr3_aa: CASSPDRAQPFF
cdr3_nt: TGTGCCAGCAGCCCCGACAGGGCCCAGCCTTTCTTT

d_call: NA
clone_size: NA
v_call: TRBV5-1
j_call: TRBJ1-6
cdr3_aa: CASSPSEAGNSPLHF
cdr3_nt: TGCGCCAGCAGCCCCTCCGAGGCCGGGAATTCACCCCTCCACTTT

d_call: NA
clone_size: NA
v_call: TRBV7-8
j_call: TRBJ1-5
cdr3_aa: CASSHRTSDQPQHF
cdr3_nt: TGTGCCAGCAGCCACCGGACAAGCGATCAGCCCCAGCATTTT

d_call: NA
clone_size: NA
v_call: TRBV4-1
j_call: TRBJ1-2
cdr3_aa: CASNLIGGSGDSGYTF
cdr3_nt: TGCGCCAGCAACCTTATCGGCGGCTCCGGGGATAGTGGCTACACCTTC

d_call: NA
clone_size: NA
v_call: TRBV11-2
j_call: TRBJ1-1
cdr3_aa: CASSLSGRTEAFF
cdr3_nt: TGTGCCAGCAGCTTATCTGGGAGAACCGAAGCTTTCTTT

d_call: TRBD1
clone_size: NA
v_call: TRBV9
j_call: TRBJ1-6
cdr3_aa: CASSVAAGGHNSPLHF
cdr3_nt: TGTGCCAGCAGCGTAGCGGCAGGGGGCCACAATTCACCCCTCCACTTT

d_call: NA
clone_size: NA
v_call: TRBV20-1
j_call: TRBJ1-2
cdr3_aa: CSASTGHGYTF
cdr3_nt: TGCAGTGCTAGTACAGGGCATGGCTACACCTTC